The rows below give T cell receptor beta chains drawn from one sample of a study of blood T cell repertoires in COVID-19. Libraries were prepared by immunoSEQ multiplex PCR; TCRdb keeps only in-frame clonotypes and omits some of them. The sample comprises a few hundred thousand clones, over 75% of which are singletons, and approximately 2% rests with the top ten. Sequencing used PBMCs or T cells enriched from blood (not recorded which). These receptors all stem from a woman aged 45-60 years who had recovered from COVID-19. The CDR3 runs from the conserved cysteine through the conserved F or W.

CASSRTASGSIGEQYF,TRBJ2-7,TRBV5-1
CASSLEAGSYNEQFF,TRBJ2-1,TRBV5-1
CASSQEWRGAGTEKLFF,TRBJ1-4,TRBV3-1/TRBV3-2
CASLGGFSGPQETQYF,TRBJ2-5,TRBV2
CASSHGTGLSEAFF,TRBJ1-1,TRBV3-1/TRBV3-2
CASSSSVQSYNEQFF,TRBJ2-1,TRBV7-3
CASSLGQGGNQPQHF,TRBJ1-5,TRBV28
CAISSGQGAAYNEQFF,TRBJ2-1,TRBV28
CSEGHGYEQYF,TRBJ2-7,TRBV20-1
CANGTGAYNEQFF,TRBJ2-1,TRBV27
CASSPWTSEFHEQYF,TRBJ2-7,TRBV18
CATGLRAGVNTGELFF,TRBJ2-2,TRBV3-1/TRBV3-2
CASTLHPAGDYEQYF,TRBJ2-7,TRBV27
CASSNPRGQGQETQYF,TRBJ2-5,TRBV19
CASSYSQGGYTF,TRBJ1-2,TRBV6-2/TRBV6-3
CASTGGGNEQFF,TRBJ2-1,TRBV27
CATSDGARGETQYF,TRBJ2-5,TRBV24-1